What follows is one TCR beta chain and its context. CDR3 size: 13 residues. This record belongs to a study of blood T cell repertoires in COVID-19. Clones were read by immunoSEQ multiplex PCR, and TCRdb kept only the in-frame ones, dropping some. The sample has about 120,000 clones; more than 60% are singletons. This clonotype was sampled from a man between 45 and 60 years old with acute or convalescent COVID-19. Sequencing was done on a sample of peripheral blood. The chain recombines TRBV21-1 with TRBJ1-3; TRBD1 reflects the table's D call only, with no check against the DNA. TRBV21-1 is annotated as a pseudogene. CDR3 in amino acids: CASSKGQGNTIYF. DNA for the CDR3: TGTGCCAGCAGCAAGGGACAGGGAAACACCATATATTTT.